The clone carrying this T cell receptor beta chain was observed many times. Its matching antigen is unknown. MiXCR, run by TCRdb on the 5' RACE reads, gives a single entry per CDR3 protein. Found here are 45,000 to 65,000 distinct CDR3 sequences, approximately 9.5% of them singletons; the top ten hold less than 1.5%. This record belongs to a study of T-cell memory formation after mild COVID-19. General observations from the study: Clones which contracted sat mainly in CM and EM if CD4+, and in EMRA if CD8+.

Trimming at V came to 0 bases and at J to 0 bases, leaving 9 bases not matched to a gene. CDR1 and CDR2 from the germline V gene are SGHRS and YFSETQ. The CDR3 spans 18 residues. The source is a man aged 18-30 years who had mild COVID-19 (a few samples of this study predate the infection). Cell type and time point are not known. Material: PBMCs or a T cell subset sorted from them (not recorded which). The chain uses TRBV5-1 and TRBJ2-3, with 8 positions matching TRBD1. CDR3 amino acids: CASSLAPGGEGSTDTQYF. CDR3 nucleotide sequence: TGCGCCAGCAGCTTGGCCCCAGGGGGCGAGGGAAGCACAGATACGCAGTATTTT.